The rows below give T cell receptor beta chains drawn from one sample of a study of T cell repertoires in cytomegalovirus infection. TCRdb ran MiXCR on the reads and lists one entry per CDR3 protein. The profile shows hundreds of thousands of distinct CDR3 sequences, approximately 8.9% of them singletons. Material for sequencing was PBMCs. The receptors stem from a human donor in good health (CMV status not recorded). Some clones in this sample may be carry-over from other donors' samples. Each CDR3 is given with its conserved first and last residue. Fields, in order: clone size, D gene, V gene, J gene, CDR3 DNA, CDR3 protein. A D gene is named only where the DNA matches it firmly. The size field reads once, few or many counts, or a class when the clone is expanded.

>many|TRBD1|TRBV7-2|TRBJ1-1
TGTGCCAGCAGCTTAGAACAGGGGATGCGGGCTGAAGCTTTCTTT
CASSLEQGMRAEAFF
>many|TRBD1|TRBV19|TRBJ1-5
TGTGCCAGTAGTTGGGGCCGACAGGGAGTTCCCCCTCAGCCCCAGCATTTT
CASSWGRQGVPPQPQHF
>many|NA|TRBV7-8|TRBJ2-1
TGTGCCAGCAGCACCCAGAGCCCAGGCGACTCCTACAATGAGCAGTTCTTC
CASSTQSPGDSYNEQFF
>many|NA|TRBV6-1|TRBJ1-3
TGTGCCAGCGGGGATCCTCGTTCTGGAAACACCATATATTTT
CASGDPRSGNTIYF
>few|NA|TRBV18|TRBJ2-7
TGTGCCAGCTCACCACGAGCAGATTCCTACGAGCAGTACTTC
CASSPRADSYEQYF
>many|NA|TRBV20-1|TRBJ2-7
TGCAGTGCTAGAAGGGCCGGCAGGGAGTCCCGCAGCGAGCAGTACTTC
CSARRAGRESRSEQYF
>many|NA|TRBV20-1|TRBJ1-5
TGCAGTGCTAGAGATGGAAAGGGCCTGGGGATCAATCAGCCCCAGCATTTT
CSARDGKGLGINQPQHF
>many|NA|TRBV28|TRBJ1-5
TGTGCCAGCAGTTCTCCCGACAGGAGTAATCAGCCCCAGCATTTT
CASSSPDRSNQPQHF
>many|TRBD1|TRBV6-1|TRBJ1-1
TGTGCCAGCAGTTTACAGGGGCTCGGACTTACGATCACTGAAGCTTTCTTT
CASSLQGLGLTITEAFF
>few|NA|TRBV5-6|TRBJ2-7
TGTGCCAGCAGCTTGGGCCGATCCTACGAGCAGTACTTC
CASSLGRSYEQYF
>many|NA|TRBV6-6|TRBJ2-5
TGTGCCAGCCTCAGGACGGTAAACCAAGAGACCCAGTACTTC
CASLRTVNQETQYF
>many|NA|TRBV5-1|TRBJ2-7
TGCGCCAGCAGCTCAGGGGACTCTTTCTACGAGCAGTACTTC
CASSSGDSFYEQYF
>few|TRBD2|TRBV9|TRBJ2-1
TGTGCCAGCAGCGATACTAGCGGGGGGTTCAATGAGCAGTTCTTC
CASSDTSGGFNEQFF
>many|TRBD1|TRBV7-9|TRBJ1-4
TGTGCCAGCAGCATAGAGGGACAGTCTGCAACTAATGAAAAACTGTTTTTT
CASSIEGQSATNEKLFF
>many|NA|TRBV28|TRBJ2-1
TGTGCCAGCAGTTTATATCAGGGACAACCTAGAAATGAGCAGTTCTTC
CASSLYQGQPRNEQFF